The 9 T cell receptor beta chains listed next were all sequenced from one sample in a study of glioma-infiltrating T cells after dendritic cell vaccination. Indicated time point: after dendritic cell vaccination, including at tumor progression/relapse. The vaccine used monocyte-derived dendritic cells pulsed overnight with autologous tumor lysate. Clones were sequenced by immunoSEQ multiplex PCR, and TCRdb holds only the in-frame ones, with some missing. The sample lists about 1,100 clones, roughly four fifths occurring once. Source: tumor tissue, taken after dendritic cell vaccination. Source of these receptors: a human donor with glioblastoma.

J is TRBJ2-7 and V is TRBV4-1; 10 positions agree with TRBD1. CDR1 and CDR2 from the germline V gene are MGHRA and YSYEKL. The V gene end was trimmed by 3 bases and the J gene end by 4 bases; junction bases not matched to a gene: 6. This CDR3 is built from 15 residues. This chain's CDR3 is CASSQARQGAYEQYF. In DNA form, the CDR3 reads TGCGCCAGCAGCCAGGCTAGACAGGGGGCGTACGAGCAGTACTTC.

The count of this clone is one. The J gene is TRBJ1-1, the V gene TRBV19; the D gene is possibly TRBD1 (6 bases). Germline CDR1 is LNHDA and CDR2 is SQIVND (reference sequence). This CDR3 spans 15 amino acids. Trimming removed 9 bases from V and 1 base from J, with 18 bases in between. CDR3 in DNA: TGTGCCAGCCACCCCCGGGGGGCTAGGAACACTGAAGCTTTCTTT. Protein product: CASHPRGARNTEAFF.

V and J are TRBV5-4 and TRBJ1-2; 7 bases fit TRBD1. Germline V gene lookup returns CDR1 SGHNT and CDR2 YYREEE (reference sequence). The CDR3 has 15 residues. The V segment lost 3 bases and the J segment 0 bases; nucleotides outside the gene matches: 5. For the CDR3, the DNA is TGTGCCAGCAGCTCACAGACAGGGACTAACTATGGCTACACCTTC. Its protein product is CASSSQTGTNYGYTF.

This clone was picked up one time. This chain links TRBV18 with TRBJ1-5; 12 bases fit TRBD1. The CDR3 length is 18 residues. The junction had 8 bases not matched to a gene; V was cut back by 3 bases and J by 2 bases. Looked up from germline, CDR1 is KGHSH and CDR2 is LQKENI. The CDR3 nucleotides read TGTGCCAGCTCACCCAGGGGACAGGGGGCAACAGGCAATCAGCCCCAGCATTTT. It translates to CASSPRGQGATGNQPQHF.

This chain joins TRBV13 and TRBJ1-3; D gene unclear. Trimming removed 1 base from V and 4 bases from J, with 26 bases in between. Germline CDR1 and CDR2: PRHDT and FYEKMQ (reference sequence). CDR3 length: 20 amino acids. CDR3 protein: CASSLDVAELTRNSGNTIYF. The CDR3 bases are TGTGCCAGCAGCTTAGACGTTGCGGAATTAACAAGAAACTCCGGAAACACCATATATTTT.

The chain recombines TRBV6-5 with TRBJ2-1; a possible D gene is TRBD1 (5 bases). The ends were cut back, 2 bases at V and 10 bases at J, with 21 bases in the middle. CDR1 and CDR2 from the germline V gene are MNHEY and SVGAGI. The CDR3 has 16 amino acids. The DNA for the CDR3 is TGTGCCAGCAGTTACGCCTCGGCAGGGCCCGGTGGGGAGCAGTTCTTC. Amino acids: CASSYASAGPGGEQFF.

This chain uses TRBV7-2 with TRBJ1-6; 9 nucleotides align to TRBD1. V was pared by 3 bases and J by 9 bases, with 6 bases of the junction left unmatched. Germline V gene sequence: CDR1 SGHTA, CDR2 FQGNSA. The CDR3 has 15 residues. Here the CDR3 DNA reads TGTGCCAGCAGCTTCACCGGGACAGGGAGTTCACCCCTCCACTTT. Encoded protein: CASSFTGTGSSPLHF. The full variable domain, in which reference TRBV7-2 and TRBJ1-6 provide the parts outside the CDR3, is GAGVSQSPSNKVTEKGKDVELRCDPISGHTALYWYRQSLGQGLEFLIYFQGNSAPDKSGLPSDRFSAERTGGSVSTLTIQRTQQEDSAVYLCASSFTGTGSSPLHFGNGTRLTVT.

On this clone: Compared with germline, one end of the junction differs, possibly owing to a read error. The same CDR3 is also encoded by other DNA sequences in this sample. V usage is TRBV2 and J usage is TRBJ1-6, with 10 bases that match TRBD1. The CDR3 sequence is 15 residues long. CDR1 and CDR2 from the germline V gene are SNHLY and FYNNEI. In nucleotides, the CDR3 is TGTGCCAGCAGGGACAGGGGGGGCGGTAATTCCCCCCTCCACTTT. It encodes CASRDRGGGNSPLHF.

The chain is built from TRBV19 and TRBJ2-2, with TRBD2 as a possible D gene (5 bases). The germline V and J ends were trimmed by 3 bases and 8 bases, with 16 bases remaining between them. This CDR3 comprises 15 residues. Germline V CDR1 and CDR2: LNHDA, SQIVND (reference sequence). CDR3 sequence: CASSMASRGWGELFF. DNA of the CDR3: TGTGCCAGTAGTATGGCGTCACGGGGTTGGGGGGAGCTGTTTTTT.